What follows are 6 T cell receptor beta chains derived from one specimen sequenced in a study of blood T cell repertoires in COVID-19. Method: immunoSEQ multiplex PCR; TCRdb's copy keeps in-frame clones and lacks some. The sample lists tens of thousands of clones, around 89% occurring once. Material: peripheral blood. These TCRs come from a human donor with active COVID-19. The donor label of this sample is uncertain.

The chain employs TRBV11-3 and TRBJ2-1; possible D gene TRBD1, 6 bases. CDR3 size: 16 residues. CDR1 is SGHNT, CDR2 YENEEA, per germline. With 5 bases removed from V and 3 bases from J, the gap between germline ends came to 17 bases. Written as DNA, the CDR3 is TGTGCCAGCAGCGTAGCCGGAACAGGGAACTACAATGAGCAGTTCTTC. It encodes CASSVAGTGNYNEQFF.

V gene TRBV12-3 or TRBV12-4 combines with J gene TRBJ2-5; tentatively, D is TRBD2 (6 bases). The CDR3 runs 13 residues. Trimming removed 2 bases at V and 5 bases at J, with 9 bases between. The chain's CDR3 is CASSLIGRETQYF. The DNA of the CDR3 is TGTGCCAGCAGTTTAATAGGGAGGGAGACCCAGTACTTC.

The chain has TRBV4-2 and TRBJ1-2, with D possibly being TRBD1 (5 bases). The CDR3 is made up of 15 amino acids. V lost 2 bases, J lost 2 bases, and 12 bases lay in between. CDR1 is LGHNA, CDR2 YNFKEQ, per germline. The chain's CDR3 is CASSQPLDTNYGYTF. The CDR3 bases are TGTGCCAGCAGCCAACCGTTGGACACCAACTATGGCTACACCTTC.

The rearrangement links TRBV30 to TRBJ1-1; D is perhaps TRBD1 (6 bases). This CDR3 region has 14 residues. The V gene's germline CDR1 is GTSNPN and CDR2 SVGIG (reference sequence). V dropped 4 bases and J dropped 0 bases, with 12 bases sitting between them. The CDR3 DNA reads as TGTGCCTGGAACCACGGACAGATGAACACTGAAGCTTTCTTT. It codes for CAWNHGQMNTEAFF.

The chain combines TRBV6-2 or TRBV6-3 with TRBJ2-3; 8 nucleotides align to TRBD2. Germline CDR1 MNHEY, CDR2 SVGEGT. V lost 3 bases to trimming and J lost 1 base; unmatched junction nucleotides: 6. CDR3 length: 16 residues. CDR3 residues: CASSYSSAGGTDTQYF. The CDR3 DNA sequence: TGTGCCAGCAGTTATTCGTCAGCGGGGGGCACAGATACGCAGTATTTT.

The chain has TRBV4-1 and TRBJ1-5; D unclear. CDR1 and CDR2 from the germline V gene are MGHRA and YSYEKL. The CDR3 runs to 15 residues. V lost 0 bases to trimming and J lost 4 bases, with 10 bases between them. CDR3 nucleotides: TGCGCCAGCAGCCAAGAAACACAGAATAATCAGCCCCAGCATTTT. It yields the protein CASSQETQNNQPQHF.